This T cell receptor (beta chain) was captured in a study of T-cell reconstitution after alpha-beta-depleted transplantation in children. This sample's TCRbeta library carried unique molecular identifier barcodes. TCRdb recomputed calls from the PCR reads with MiXCR, one row per CDR3 protein. The table records a few hundred thousand distinct CDR3 sequences, 10% to 15% of them present only once. The V end was cut by 6 bases, the J end by 5 bases, with 14 bases between. CDR1 and CDR2 (germline): DFQATT, SNEGSKA (reference sequence). The CDR3 runs to 12 residues. The receptor was derived from a male patient under 18 who had a stem cell transplant for acute myeloid leukemia, so the T cells may come from the graft donor. The specimen comprised PBMCs, mostly from graft donor cells, sampled 360 days after TCRalphabeta/CD19-depleted stem cell transplant. The gene calls are TRBV20-1 and TRBJ2-7; no clear D gene. DNA of the CDR3: TGCAGTGCCTCGCAGTTGACGGACGAGCAGTACTTC. Translation: CSASQLTDEQYF.